The present TCR beta chain was sequenced within a study of cytomegalovirus exposure and HLA in healthy donors. Deletions cut 7 bases from V and 4 bases from J, with 16 bases between. Germline V lookup: CDR1 MDHEN, CDR2 SYDVKM. This CDR3 is 14 amino acids long. In the PCR, 60 Vbeta and 13 Jbeta primers were used. Method: immunoSEQ multiplex PCR; TCRdb's copy keeps in-frame clones and lacks some. This table holds 200,000 or so clones, around 80% found once. The sequence derives from a middle-aged man in good health and CMV-seropositive. The chain couples TRBV28 to TRBJ1-1, with a weak D call TRBD1 (5 bases). The source material was PBMCs. CDR3 sequence reads: CASKIPGGSTEAFF. DNA for the CDR3: TGTGCCAGCAAGATCCCCGGGGGGAGCACTGAAGCTTTCTTT.